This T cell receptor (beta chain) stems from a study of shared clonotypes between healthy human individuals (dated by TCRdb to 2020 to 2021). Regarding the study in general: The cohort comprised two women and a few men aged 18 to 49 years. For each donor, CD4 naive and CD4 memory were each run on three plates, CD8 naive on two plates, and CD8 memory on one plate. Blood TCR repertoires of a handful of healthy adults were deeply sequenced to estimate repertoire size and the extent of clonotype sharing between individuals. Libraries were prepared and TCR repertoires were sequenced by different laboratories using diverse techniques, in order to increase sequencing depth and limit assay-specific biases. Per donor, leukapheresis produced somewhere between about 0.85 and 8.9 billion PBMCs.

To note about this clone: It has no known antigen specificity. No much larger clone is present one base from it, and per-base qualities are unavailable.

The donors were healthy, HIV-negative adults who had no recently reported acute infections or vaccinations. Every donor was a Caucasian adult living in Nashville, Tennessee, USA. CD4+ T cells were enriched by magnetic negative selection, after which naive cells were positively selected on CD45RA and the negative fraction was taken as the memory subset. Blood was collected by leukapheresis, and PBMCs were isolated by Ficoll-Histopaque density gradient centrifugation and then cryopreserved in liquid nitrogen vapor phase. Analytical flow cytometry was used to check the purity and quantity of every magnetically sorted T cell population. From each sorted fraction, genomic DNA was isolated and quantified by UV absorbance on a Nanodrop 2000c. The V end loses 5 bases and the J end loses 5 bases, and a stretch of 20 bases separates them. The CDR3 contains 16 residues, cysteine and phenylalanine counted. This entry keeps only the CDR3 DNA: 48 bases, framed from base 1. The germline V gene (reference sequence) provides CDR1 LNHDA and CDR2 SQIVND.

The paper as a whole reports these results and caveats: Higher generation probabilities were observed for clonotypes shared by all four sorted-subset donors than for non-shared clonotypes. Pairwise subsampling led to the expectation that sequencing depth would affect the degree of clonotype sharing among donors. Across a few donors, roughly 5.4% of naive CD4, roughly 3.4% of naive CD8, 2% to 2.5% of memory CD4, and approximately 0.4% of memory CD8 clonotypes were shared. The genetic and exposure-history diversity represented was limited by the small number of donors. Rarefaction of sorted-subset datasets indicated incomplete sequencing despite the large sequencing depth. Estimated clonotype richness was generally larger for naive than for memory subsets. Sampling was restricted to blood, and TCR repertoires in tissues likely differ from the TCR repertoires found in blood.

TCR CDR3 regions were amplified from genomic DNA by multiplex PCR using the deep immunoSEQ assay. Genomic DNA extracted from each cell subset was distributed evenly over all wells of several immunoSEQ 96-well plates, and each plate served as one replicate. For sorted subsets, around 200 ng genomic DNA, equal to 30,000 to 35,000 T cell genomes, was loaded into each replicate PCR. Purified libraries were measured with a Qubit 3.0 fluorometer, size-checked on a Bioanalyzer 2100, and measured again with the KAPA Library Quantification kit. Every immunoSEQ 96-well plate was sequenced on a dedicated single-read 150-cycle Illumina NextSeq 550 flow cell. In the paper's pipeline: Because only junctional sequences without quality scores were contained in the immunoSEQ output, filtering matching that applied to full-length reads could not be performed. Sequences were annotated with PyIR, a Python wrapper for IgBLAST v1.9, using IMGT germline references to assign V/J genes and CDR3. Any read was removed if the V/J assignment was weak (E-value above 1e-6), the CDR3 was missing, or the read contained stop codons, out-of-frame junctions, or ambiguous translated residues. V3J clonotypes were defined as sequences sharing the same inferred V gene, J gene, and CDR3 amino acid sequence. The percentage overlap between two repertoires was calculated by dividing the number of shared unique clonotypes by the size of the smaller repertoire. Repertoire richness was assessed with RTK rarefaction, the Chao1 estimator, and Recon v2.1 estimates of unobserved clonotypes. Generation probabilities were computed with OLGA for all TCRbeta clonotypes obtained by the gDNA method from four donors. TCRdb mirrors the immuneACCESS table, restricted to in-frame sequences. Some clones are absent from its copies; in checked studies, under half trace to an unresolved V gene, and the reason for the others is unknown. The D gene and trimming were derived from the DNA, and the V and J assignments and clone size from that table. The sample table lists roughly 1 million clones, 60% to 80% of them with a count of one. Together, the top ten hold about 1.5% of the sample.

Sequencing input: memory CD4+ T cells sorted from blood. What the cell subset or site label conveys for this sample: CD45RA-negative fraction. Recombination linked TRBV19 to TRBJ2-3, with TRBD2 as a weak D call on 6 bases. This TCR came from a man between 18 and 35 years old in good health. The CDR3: CASSSRWDSGVDTQYF. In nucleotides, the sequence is TGTGCCAGTAGTTCCCGTTGGGACTCTGGAGTAGATACGCAGTATTTT.